This T cell receptor beta chain was captured by sequencing in a study of T cells in Graves' hyperthyroidism and ophthalmopathy. RNA transcripts yielded amplified TCR beta CDR3 regions. During a first-round RT-PCR of the TCR CDR3, the HTBI primer set was used. MiXCR was run by TCRdb on the multiplex PCR reads, yielding one entry per CDR3 protein. The sample holds 300,000 to 450,000 distinct CDR3 sequences, about a sixth seen once. In the ophthalmopathy cohort, Clinical Activity Score was at least 3, NOSPECS grade at least 4, and duration under 3 months. Thyroid ultrasound, orbital computed tomography, clinical symptoms, and serum thyroxine and TRAb underpinned diagnoses. Germline V gene sequence: CDR1 MNHNS, CDR2 SASEGT. V shed 5 bases and J 1 base; nucleotides not matched to a gene: 7. The CDR3 is 15 residues long. The study, taken as a whole, reports: Blood samples included most of the expanded thyroid clonotypes exceeding 0.001.

This clonotype was found many times. Its specificity is unknown. This TCR came from a woman between 40 and 50 years old with Graves' ophthalmopathy. Sequenced input: blood. The V gene is TRBV6-1, the J gene TRBJ2-7; 8 bases align to TRBD2. CDR3 bases: TGTGCCAGCAGTCCCCGGGAGGGCAGTTCCTACGAGCAGTACTTC. Residues: CASSPREGSSYEQYF.